This T cell receptor (beta chain) was obtained from a study of metastatic and nonmetastatic thyroid tumors. Through MiXCR, TCRdb re-clonotyped the PCR reads. The sample has some 23,000 clones; 20% to 25% are singletons. Each patient came to thyroid surgery without any prior treatment (of any kind). V dropped 5 bases and J dropped 1 base, with 18 bases sitting between them. Per germline, CDR1 MDHEN and CDR2 SYDVKM. The CDR3 consists of 16 residues. Sequencing was done on a sample of adjacent normal tissue. The chain recombines TRBV28 with TRBJ2-7; a possible D gene is TRBD1 (6 bases). The receptor was derived from a female donor with papillary thyroid cancer or a benign thyroid nodule (not recorded which). Some clones in this sample may be carry-over from other donors' samples. The CDR3 is CASSRSGTQPSYEQYF. The CDR3 bases are TGTGCCAGCAGTAGATCCGGGACACAACCTTCCTACGAGCAGTACTTC.